These 28 T cell receptor beta chains originate from one sample sequenced in a study of T cell repertoires in cytomegalovirus infection. MiXCR, run by TCRdb on the reads, gives a single entry per CDR3 protein. In the table there are fewer than 250,000 distinct CDR3 sequences, approximately 13% of which are singletons. The material sequenced was PBMCs. All receptors come from a human donor in good health (CMV status not recorded). Some clones in this sample may be carry-over from other donors' samples.

This clonotype was found many times. The rearrangement uses TRBV4-3 and TRBJ1-5; D not resolved. The CDR3 sequence is 15 residues long. Germline assignment: CDR1 LGHNA and CDR2 YSLEER. V was cut by 1 base and J by 6 bases, with 13 bases left in between. The CDR3 nucleotides read TGCGCCAGCAGCCAAGGGGCGGGAATGGGTCAGCCCCAGCATTTT. Translating gives CASSQGAGMGQPQHF.

The rearrangement links TRBV28 to TRBJ1-1; tentatively, D is TRBD1 (6 bases). The V end lost 2 bases, the J end lost 7 bases, and 8 bases lay between the germline ends. CDR3 length: 12 residues. Per germline, CDR1 MDHEN and CDR2 SYDVKM. Written as DNA, the CDR3 is TGTGCCAGCAGTTTAGAGACAGGTGAAGCTTTCTTT. Residues: CASSLETGEAFF.

This clonotype was observed many times. The chain couples TRBV12-3 or TRBV12-4 to TRBJ2-4; perhaps TRBD1 as D (6 bases). Deletions cut 7 bases from V and 0 bases from J, with 13 bases between. CDR3 length equals 15 residues. CDR3 residues: CASNGQGLAKNIQYF. Here the CDR3 DNA reads TGTGCCAGCAACGGGCAGGGGCTAGCCAAAAACATTCAGTACTTC.

At least ten counts were recorded for this clonotype. The chain joins TRBV7-9 to TRBJ1-1; D call uncertain. There are 14 residues in the CDR3. V was clipped by 7 bases and J by 0 bases, with 12 bases between them. From germline, CDR1 is SEHNR and CDR2 FQNEAQ (reference sequence). Written as DNA, the CDR3 is TGTGCCAGCACGGTTGGCAGGTTGAACACTGAAGCTTTCTTT. This translates into CASTVGRLNTEAFF. The variable domain in full, with the rest retrieved from reference TRBV7-9 and TRBJ1-1, is DTGVSQNPRHKITKRGQNVTFRCDPISEHNRLYWYRQTLGQGPEFLTYFQNEAQLEKSRLLSDRFSAERPKGSFSTLEIQRTEQGDSAMYLCASTVGRLNTEAFFGQGTRLTVV.

This clonotype was seen ten or more times. The rearrangement joins TRBV19 to TRBJ1-1, with 8 nucleotides matching TRBD1. Germline-derived CDR1 and CDR2 are LNHDA and SQIVND (reference sequence). Trimming removed 5 bases from V and 4 bases from J; junction bases left unmatched: 9. The CDR3 runs to 15 residues. CDR3 DNA: TGTGCCAGTAGTCCCGGACAGGGAGGTCGCACTGAAGCTTTCTTT. Protein sequence: CASSPGQGGRTEAFF.

Turning to this clonotype: A much bigger clone sits one base away, suggesting this may be a read error. The chain's CDR3 is CAVRQGNQHQHF. CDR3 nucleotides: TGTGCTGTGAGACAGGGTAATCAGCACCAGCATTTT. The rearrangement uses TRBV6-2 or TRBV6-3 and TRBJ1-5; 7 positions match TRBD1. Germline CDR1 and CDR2: MNHEY and SVGEGT. There are 12 residues in the CDR3.

This clonotype was counted many times. V and J are TRBV11-3 and TRBJ2-5; D unresolved. The germline gives CDR1 SGHNT, CDR2 YENEEA. The CDR3 has 17 residues. V was shortened by 7 bases and J by 5 bases, with 26 bases between the two germline ends. The CDR3 loop is CASTSRSRAESGETQYF. The CDR3 bases are TGTGCCAGCACCTCTCGGAGCCGGGCGGAATCCGGGGAGACCCAGTACTTC.

This clonotype appeared a few times. The gene calls are TRBV11-2 and TRBJ2-1, with D unclear. The CDR3 spans 13 residues. Trimming removed 7 bases at V and 6 bases at J, with 13 bases between. Germline V lookup: CDR1 SGHAT, CDR2 FQNNGV. CDR3 in amino acids: CASTLSGPNEQFF. The CDR3 nucleotides are TGTGCCAGCACCTTGTCGGGTCCCAATGAGCAGTTCTTC. Together with reference TRBV11-2 and TRBJ2-1, the CDR3 gives the full variable domain: EAGVAQSPRYKIIEKRQSVAFWCNPISGHATLYWYQQILGQGPKLLIQFQNNGVVDDSQLPKDRFSAERLKGVDSTLKIQPAKLEDSAVYLCASTLSGPNEQFFGPGTRLTVL.

This clonotype was observed a few times. The V gene is TRBV29-1, the J gene TRBJ1-2; D not resolved. Germline CDR1 SQVTM, CDR2 ANQGSEA. The CDR3 length is 12 residues. V was cut by 3 bases and J by 8 bases, with 13 bases left in between. CDR3 in amino acids: CSVDRIGRGYTF. The DNA of the CDR3 is TGCAGCGTTGACAGGATCGGGAGGGGCTACACCTTC.

This clonotype was seen repeatedly, ten times or more. This chain connects TRBV19 to TRBJ2-7; weak D call: TRBD2 (5 bases). This CDR3 has 14 residues. Germline V gene data show CDR1 as LNHDA and CDR2 as SQIVND (reference sequence). V gave up 6 bases and J gave up 0 bases, with 12 bases separating them. The CDR3 loop reads CASSRGSSSYEQYF. The CDR3 nucleotides read TGTGCCAGTAGCCGGGGATCAAGCTCCTACGAGCAGTACTTC.

The chain carries TRBV19 and TRBJ1-1; possible D gene TRBD1, 6 bases. CDR1 LNHDA and CDR2 SQIVND come from the germline V gene (reference sequence). Trimming removed 5 bases at V and 0 bases at J, with 13 bases between. This CDR3 is built from 15 residues. Written as DNA, the CDR3 is TGTGCCAGTAGTCCGAGGGGGGCGCTGAACACTGAAGCTTTCTTT. It encodes CASSPRGALNTEAFF.

This clonotype was found a few times. The V gene is TRBV6-2 or TRBV6-3, the J gene TRBJ2-7; TRBD2 might be the D (5 bases). Per germline, CDR1 MNHEY and CDR2 SVGEGT. V lost 6 bases to trimming and J lost 7 bases, with 10 bases between them. The length of the CDR3 is 11 residues. CDR3 sequence reads: CASRGAWEQYF. In DNA form, the CDR3 reads TGTGCCAGCAGGGGAGCATGGGAGCAGTACTTC.

This clonotype was counted many times. The chain employs TRBV9 and TRBJ2-1; 8 bases are shared with TRBD1. From germline, CDR1 is SGDLS and CDR2 YYNGEE. The CDR3 covers 18 residues. The trim removed 0 bases at V and 8 bases at J, leaving 16 bases unmatched. CDR3 in DNA: TGTGCCAGCAGCGTAGCCGCAGGGACAGGAATCGGGGGCGATGAGCAGTTCTTC. As protein: CASSVAAGTGIGGDEQFF.

This clonotype appeared a few times. This rearrangement joins TRBV28 to TRBJ1-2; D is possibly TRBD1 (5 bases). Germline assignment: CDR1 MDHEN and CDR2 SYDVKM. This CDR3 is 11 amino acids long. V was cut by 8 bases and J by 5 bases, with 9 bases left in between. The CDR3 loop is CASVGTYGYTF. For the CDR3, the DNA is TGTGCCAGCGTAGGGACTTATGGCTACACCTTC.

This clonotype was counted between two and nine times. This may stem from a read error, because a much larger clone lies one nucleotide away. The CDR3 loop reads CASSSTGSGANVLTF. For the CDR3, the DNA is TGTGCCAGCAGCTCGACAGGGTCTGGGGCCAACGTCCTGACTTTC. The genes are TRBV5-4 and TRBJ2-6, with TRBD1 matching over 7 bases. Germline CDR1 is SGHNT and CDR2 is YYREEE (reference sequence). The length of the CDR3 is 15 residues. J gave up 1 base and V 3 bases, and 1 base lay outside the gene matches.

This chain connects TRBV4-2 to TRBJ2-7; D not certain. The CDR3 length is 14 residues. V lost 0 bases and J 3 bases, leaving 9 bases between the germline ends. From germline, CDR1 is LGHNA and CDR2 YNFKEQ. In nucleotides, the CDR3 is TGTGCCAGCAGCCAAGAGGGTTTCGACTACGAGCAGTACTTC. Translation: CASSQEGFDYEQYF.

This clonotype has just a few counts. This chain connects TRBV5-4 to TRBJ2-2, with 9 bases aligning to TRBD1. This CDR3 comprises 17 residues. In germline, CDR1 is SGHNT, CDR2 YYREEE (reference sequence). The V and J ends lost 4 bases and 2 bases, in that order; junction bases with no gene match: 9. The CDR3 sequence is CASSPGRDRVNTGELFF. In DNA, the CDR3 is TGTGCCAGCAGCCCAGGGCGGGACAGGGTTAACACCGGGGAGCTGTTTTTT. Full variable domain (remainder filled in from reference TRBV5-4 and TRBJ2-2): ETGVTQSPTHLIKTRGQQVTLRCSSQSGHNTVSWYQQALGQGPQFIFQYYREEENGRGNFPPRFSGLQFPNYSSELNVNALELDDSALYLCASSPGRDRVNTGELFFGEGSRLTVL.

The chain employs TRBV19 and TRBJ1-1; D is ambiguous. This CDR3 region has 14 residues. V shed 0 bases and J shed 1 base, with 6 bases lying between them. The germline CDR1 and CDR2 sequences are LNHDA and SQIVND (reference sequence). This CDR3 reads CASSIDLSNTEAFF. The CDR3 bases are TGTGCCAGTAGTATAGACCTTTCGAACACTGAAGCTTTCTTT.

This clonotype came up many times. The chain joins TRBV12-3 or TRBV12-4 to TRBJ2-1, with D hard to call. Trimming took 0 bases from V and 5 from J, leaving 5 bases between them. The CDR3 is made up of 13 amino acids. CDR3 sequence: CASSLARDNEQFF. As DNA, the CDR3 is TGTGCCAGCAGTTTAGCCCGGGACAATGAGCAGTTCTTC.

This clonotype was detected a few times. The J gene is TRBJ2-1, the V gene TRBV10-3; 9 bases fit TRBD2. Germline values: CDR1 ENHRY, CDR2 SYGVKD. Germline trimming cut 8 bases from V and 0 bases from J; bases unmatched to any gene: 8. The CDR3 is 16 amino acids. The CDR3 spells CAIGGQAGGSYNEQFF. The CDR3 bases are TGTGCCATCGGGGGCCAAGCGGGGGGCTCCTACAATGAGCAGTTCTTC.

This clonotype occurred a few times. This sequence joins TRBV5-4 and TRBJ2-1; the match to TRBD1 covers 7 bases. Germline V gene sequence: CDR1 SGHNT, CDR2 YYREEE (reference sequence). The CDR3 sequence is 15 residues long. V was clipped by 3 bases and J by 2 bases; unmatched bases: 5. The CDR3 here is CASSSTGTAYNEQFF. Here the CDR3 DNA reads TGTGCCAGCAGCTCCACCGGGACAGCCTACAATGAGCAGTTCTTC.

This clonotype was recorded a few times. The chain carries TRBV12-5 and TRBJ2-2; a possible D gene is TRBD1 (6 bases). The CDR3 loop spans 14 amino acids. Trimming cost V 10 bases and J 3 bases, with 15 bases left between them. Germline V gives CDR1 LGHNT, CDR2 FRNRAP. The CDR3 DNA follows: TGTGCTACGAGCCGGGACATCTACACCGGGGAGCTGTTTTTT. Its translation is CATSRDIYTGELFF.

This clonotype occurred many times. V is TRBV7-6 and J is TRBJ2-7; D call uncertain. Trimming removed 0 bases at V and 1 base at J, with 10 bases between. Germline loops: CDR1 SGHVS, CDR2 FNYEAQ. The length of the CDR3 is 15 residues. The CDR3 DNA follows: TGTGCCAGCAGCTTAGCGAGTGGGGAATCCTACGAGCAGTACTTC. Translation gives CASSLASGESYEQYF.

This clonotype was counted ten times or more. This chain links TRBV7-2 with TRBJ2-7, with TRBD1 as a possible D gene (6 bases). Trimming took off 1 base at V and 0 bases at J, with 10 bases between the two ends. The germline V gene encodes CDR1 SGHTA and CDR2 FQGNSA. The CDR3 length is 15 residues. The CDR3 coding sequence is TGTGCCAGCAGCTTAGTTCAGGGGCACTCCTACGAGCAGTACTTC. This gives the protein CASSLVQGHSYEQYF.

This clonotype was seen many times. The chain is built from TRBV19 and TRBJ2-3; 13 nucleotides match TRBD2. V was clipped by 5 bases and J by 2 bases; unmatched bases: 4. This CDR3 comprises 16 residues. From germline, CDR1 is LNHDA and CDR2 SQIVND (reference sequence). CDR3 protein: CASSPGTSGITDTQYF. CDR3 in DNA: TGTGCCAGTAGTCCAGGGACTAGCGGGATCACAGATACGCAGTATTTT.

This clonotype was recorded at least ten times. The rearrangement links TRBV19 to TRBJ2-7; D unclear. V shed 6 bases and J shed 0 bases, with 12 bases lying between them. Germline loops: CDR1 LNHDA, CDR2 SQIVND (reference sequence). This CDR3 contains 14 residues. The CDR3 here is CASSPSAVSYEQYF. CDR3 coding DNA: TGTGCCAGTAGCCCCAGTGCAGTCTCCTACGAGCAGTACTTC.

This clonotype was detected ten times or more. The rearrangement joins TRBV7-2 to TRBJ2-7, with 13 bases fitting TRBD2. Germline loops: CDR1 SGHTA, CDR2 FQGNSA. Trimming took 4 bases from V and 3 from J; bases not matched to a gene: 3. The CDR3 is 15 residues long. In DNA, the CDR3 is TGTGCCAGCAGCTCGGGACTAGCGGGGAACTACGAGCAGTACTTC. It specifies CASSSGLAGNYEQYF.

There are a few counts of this clonotype. The gene calls are TRBV11-1 and TRBJ2-5, with D maybe TRBD1 (6 bases). Germline V gene lookup returns CDR1 SGHAT and CDR2 FQDESV (reference sequence). The V end lost 3 bases, the J end lost 2 bases, and 16 bases lay between the germline ends. The CDR3 totals 16 residues. The CDR3 DNA is TGTGCCAGCAGCTTTCCAGGGGTTACTCAACAAGAGACCCAGTACTTC. Its protein product is CASSFPGVTQQETQYF.